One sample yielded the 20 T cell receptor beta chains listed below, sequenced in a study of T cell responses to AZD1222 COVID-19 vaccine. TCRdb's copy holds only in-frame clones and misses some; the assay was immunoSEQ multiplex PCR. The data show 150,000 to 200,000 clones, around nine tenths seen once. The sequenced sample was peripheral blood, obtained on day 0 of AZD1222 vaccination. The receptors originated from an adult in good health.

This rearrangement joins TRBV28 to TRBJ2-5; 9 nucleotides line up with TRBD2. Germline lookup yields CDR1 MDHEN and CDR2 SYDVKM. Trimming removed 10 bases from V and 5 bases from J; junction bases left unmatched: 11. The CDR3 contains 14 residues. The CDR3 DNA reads TGTGCCACCAATGGCGGGGGGGCTGGGGAGACCCAGTACTTC. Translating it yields CATNGGGAGETQYF.

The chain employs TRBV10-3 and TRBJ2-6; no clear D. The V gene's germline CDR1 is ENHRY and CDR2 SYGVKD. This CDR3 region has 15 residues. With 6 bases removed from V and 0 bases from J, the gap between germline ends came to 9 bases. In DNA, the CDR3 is TGTGCCATCAGGGCGGATAACTCTGGGGCCAACGTCCTGACTTTC. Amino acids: CAIRADNSGANVLTF.

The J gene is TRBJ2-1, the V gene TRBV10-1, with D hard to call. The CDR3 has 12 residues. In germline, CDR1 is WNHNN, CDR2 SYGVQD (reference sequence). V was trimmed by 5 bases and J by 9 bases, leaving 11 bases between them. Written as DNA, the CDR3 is TGCGCCAGCAGTCTACAAACGAGTGAGCAGTTCTTC. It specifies CASSLQTSEQFF.

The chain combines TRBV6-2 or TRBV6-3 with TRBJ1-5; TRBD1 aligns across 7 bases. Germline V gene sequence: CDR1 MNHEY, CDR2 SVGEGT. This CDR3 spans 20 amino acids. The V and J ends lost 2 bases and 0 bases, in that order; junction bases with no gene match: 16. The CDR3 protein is CASSYTSRDSRPYSNQPQHF. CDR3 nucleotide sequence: TGTGCCAGCAGTTACACCAGCCGGGACAGCCGACCTTATAGCAATCAGCCCCAGCATTTT.

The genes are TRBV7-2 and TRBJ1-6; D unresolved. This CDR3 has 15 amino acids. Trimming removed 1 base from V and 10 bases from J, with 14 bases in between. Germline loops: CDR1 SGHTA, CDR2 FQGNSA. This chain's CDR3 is CASSLGATVLSPLHF. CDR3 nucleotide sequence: TGTGCCAGCAGCTTAGGGGCCACGGTTTTGTCACCCCTCCACTTT.

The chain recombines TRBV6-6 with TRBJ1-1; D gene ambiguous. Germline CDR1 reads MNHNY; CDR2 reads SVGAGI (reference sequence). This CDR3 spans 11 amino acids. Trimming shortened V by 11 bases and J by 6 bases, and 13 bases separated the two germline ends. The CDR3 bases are TGTGCCTCCCGTGGCTCGGCTGAAGCTTTCTTT. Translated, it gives CASRGSAEAFF.

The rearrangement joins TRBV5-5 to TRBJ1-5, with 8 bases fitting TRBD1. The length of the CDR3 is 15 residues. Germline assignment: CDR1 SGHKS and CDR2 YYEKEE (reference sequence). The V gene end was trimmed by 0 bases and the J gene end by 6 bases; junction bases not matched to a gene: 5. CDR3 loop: CASSLERQGTQPQHF. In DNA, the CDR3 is TGTGCCAGCAGCTTGGAGCGACAGGGGACTCAGCCCCAGCATTTT.

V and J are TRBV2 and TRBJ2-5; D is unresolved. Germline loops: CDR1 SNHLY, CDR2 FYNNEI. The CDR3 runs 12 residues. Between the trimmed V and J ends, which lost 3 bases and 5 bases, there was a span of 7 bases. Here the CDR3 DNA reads TGTGCCAGCAGTGAGTATACGGAGACCCAGTACTTC. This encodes CASSEYTETQYF.

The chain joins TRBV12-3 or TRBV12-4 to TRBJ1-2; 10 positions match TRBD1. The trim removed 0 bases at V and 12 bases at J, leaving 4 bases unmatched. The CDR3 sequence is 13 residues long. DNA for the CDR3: TGTGCCAGCAGTTTAGCCGGGACAGGGGACCACACCTTC. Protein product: CASSLAGTGDHTF.

CDR3 DNA: TGTGCCAGCAGTTACGCAGGGAACTATGGCTACACCTTC. Protein product: CASSYAGNYGYTF. The V call is TRBV6-5, the J call TRBJ1-2, with D possibly being TRBD1 (5 bases). The germline V gene encodes CDR1 MNHEY and CDR2 SVGAGI. This CDR3 region has 13 residues. With 2 bases removed from V and 2 bases from J, the gap between germline ends came to 6 bases.

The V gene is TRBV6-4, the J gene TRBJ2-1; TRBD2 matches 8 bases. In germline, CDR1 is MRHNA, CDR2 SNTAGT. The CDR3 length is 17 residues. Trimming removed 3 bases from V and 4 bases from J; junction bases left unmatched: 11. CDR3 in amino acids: CASSEFGGRTIYNEQFF. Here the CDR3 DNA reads TGTGCCAGCAGTGAATTTGGCGGGAGGACCATATACAATGAGCAGTTCTTC.

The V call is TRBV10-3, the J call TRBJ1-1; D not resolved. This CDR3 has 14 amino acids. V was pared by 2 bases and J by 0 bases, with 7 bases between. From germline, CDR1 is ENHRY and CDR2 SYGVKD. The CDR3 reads CAISERQLNTEAFF. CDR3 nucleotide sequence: TGTGCCATCAGTGAGAGGCAGCTGAACACTGAAGCTTTCTTT.

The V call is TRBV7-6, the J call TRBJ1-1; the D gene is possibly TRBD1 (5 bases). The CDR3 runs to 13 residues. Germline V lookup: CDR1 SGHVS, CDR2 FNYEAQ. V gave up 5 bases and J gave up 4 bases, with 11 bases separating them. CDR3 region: CASSRQGGTEAFF. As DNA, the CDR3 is TGTGCCAGCAGCCGTCAGGGTGGCACTGAAGCTTTCTTT.

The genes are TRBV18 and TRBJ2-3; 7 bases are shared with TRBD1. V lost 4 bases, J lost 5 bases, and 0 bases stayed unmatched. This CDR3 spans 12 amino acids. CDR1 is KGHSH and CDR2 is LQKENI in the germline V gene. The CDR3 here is CASSHRGDTQYF. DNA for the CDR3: TGTGCCAGCTCACACAGGGGAGATACGCAGTATTTT.

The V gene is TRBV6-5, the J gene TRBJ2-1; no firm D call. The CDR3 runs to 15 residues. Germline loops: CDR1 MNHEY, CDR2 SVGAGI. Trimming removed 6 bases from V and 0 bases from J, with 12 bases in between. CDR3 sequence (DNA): TGTGCCAGCAGCTTGAAAGCAAGCTCCTACAATGAGCAGTTCTTC. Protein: CASSLKASSYNEQFF.

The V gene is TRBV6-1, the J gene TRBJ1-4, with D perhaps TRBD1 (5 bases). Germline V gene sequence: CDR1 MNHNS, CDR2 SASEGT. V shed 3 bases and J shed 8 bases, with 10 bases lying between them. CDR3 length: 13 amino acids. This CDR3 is CASSDQRGEKLFF. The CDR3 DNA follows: TGTGCCAGCAGTGATCAGCGGGGGGAAAAACTGTTTTTT.

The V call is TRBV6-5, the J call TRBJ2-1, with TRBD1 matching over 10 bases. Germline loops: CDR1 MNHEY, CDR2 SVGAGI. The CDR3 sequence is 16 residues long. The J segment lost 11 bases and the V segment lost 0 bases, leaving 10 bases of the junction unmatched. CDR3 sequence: CASSYSGTGVVVKQFF. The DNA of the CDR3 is TGTGCCAGCAGTTACTCCGGGACAGGGGTAGTCGTGAAGCAGTTCTTC.

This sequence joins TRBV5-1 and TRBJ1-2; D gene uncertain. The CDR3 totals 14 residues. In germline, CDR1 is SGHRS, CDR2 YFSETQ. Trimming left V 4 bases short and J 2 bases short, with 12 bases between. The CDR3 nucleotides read TGCGCCAGCAGCGTAAGTCCGAAGAACTATGGCTACACCTTC. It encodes CASSVSPKNYGYTF.

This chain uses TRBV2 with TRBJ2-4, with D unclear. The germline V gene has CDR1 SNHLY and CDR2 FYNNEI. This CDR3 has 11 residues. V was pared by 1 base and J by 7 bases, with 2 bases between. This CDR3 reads CASSEDNIQYF. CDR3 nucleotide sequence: TGTGCCAGCAGTGAAGACAACATTCAGTACTTC.

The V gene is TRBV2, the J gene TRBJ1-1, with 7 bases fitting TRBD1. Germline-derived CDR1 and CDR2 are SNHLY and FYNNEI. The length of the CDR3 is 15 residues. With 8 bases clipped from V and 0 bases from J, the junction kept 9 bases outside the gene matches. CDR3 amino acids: CASDGQALMNTEAFF. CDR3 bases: TGTGCCAGCGACGGACAGGCTTTAATGAACACTGAAGCTTTCTTT.